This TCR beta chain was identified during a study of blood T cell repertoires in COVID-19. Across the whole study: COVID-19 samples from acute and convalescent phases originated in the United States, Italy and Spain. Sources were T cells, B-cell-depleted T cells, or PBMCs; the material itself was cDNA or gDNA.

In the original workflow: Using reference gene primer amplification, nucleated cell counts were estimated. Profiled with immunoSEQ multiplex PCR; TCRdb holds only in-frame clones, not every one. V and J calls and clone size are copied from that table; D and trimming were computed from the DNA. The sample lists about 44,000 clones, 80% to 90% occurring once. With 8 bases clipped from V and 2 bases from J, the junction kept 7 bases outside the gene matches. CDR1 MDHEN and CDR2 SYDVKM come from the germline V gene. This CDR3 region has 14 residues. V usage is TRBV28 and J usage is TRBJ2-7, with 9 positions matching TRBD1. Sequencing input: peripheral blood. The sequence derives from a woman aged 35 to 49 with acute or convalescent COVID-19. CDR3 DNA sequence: TGTGCCAGCGGAGGGGACAGGGAACCCTACGAGCAGTACTTC. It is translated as CASGGDREPYEQYF.